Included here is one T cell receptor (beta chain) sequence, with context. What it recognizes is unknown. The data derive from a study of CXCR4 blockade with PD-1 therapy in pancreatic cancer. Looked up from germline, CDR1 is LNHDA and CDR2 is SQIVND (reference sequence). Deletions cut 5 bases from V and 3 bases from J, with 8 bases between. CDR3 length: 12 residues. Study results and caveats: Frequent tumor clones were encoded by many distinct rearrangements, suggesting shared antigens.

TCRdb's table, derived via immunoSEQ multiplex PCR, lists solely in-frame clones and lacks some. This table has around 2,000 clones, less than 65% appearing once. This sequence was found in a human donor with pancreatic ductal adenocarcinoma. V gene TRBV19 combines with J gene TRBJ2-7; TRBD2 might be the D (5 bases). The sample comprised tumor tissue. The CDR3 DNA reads TGTGCCAGTAGTGGGAGTGTCTACGAGCAGTACTTC. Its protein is CASSGSVYEQYF.